This TCR beta chain was captured by sequencing in a study of T cell responses to AZD1222 COVID-19 vaccine. Overall study findings and caveats: Repertoires were collected only later (after the peak T cell response had occurred). Spike-specific TCR breadth and depth went up after people got two AZD1222 doses.

TCRdb's table, derived via immunoSEQ multiplex PCR, lists solely in-frame clones and lacks some. Of 90,000 to 150,000 clones in the sample, about 85% were seen once. The CDR3 is made up of 12 amino acids. V gave up 5 bases and J gave up 7 bases, with 11 bases separating them. Germline V CDR1 and CDR2: SGHVS, FQNEAQ. This clone was seen a single time. Its antigen is unknown. The chain is built from TRBV7-8 and TRBJ1-2; D may be TRBD1 (5 bases). This receptor was taken from an adult who received the AZD1222 COVID-19 vaccine. This specimen consisted of peripheral blood, obtained 28 days after the second AZD1222 dose. The CDR3 spells CASSPPGVGYTF. The CDR3, as DNA: TGTGCCAGCAGCCCGCCGGGGGTTGGCTACACCTTC.